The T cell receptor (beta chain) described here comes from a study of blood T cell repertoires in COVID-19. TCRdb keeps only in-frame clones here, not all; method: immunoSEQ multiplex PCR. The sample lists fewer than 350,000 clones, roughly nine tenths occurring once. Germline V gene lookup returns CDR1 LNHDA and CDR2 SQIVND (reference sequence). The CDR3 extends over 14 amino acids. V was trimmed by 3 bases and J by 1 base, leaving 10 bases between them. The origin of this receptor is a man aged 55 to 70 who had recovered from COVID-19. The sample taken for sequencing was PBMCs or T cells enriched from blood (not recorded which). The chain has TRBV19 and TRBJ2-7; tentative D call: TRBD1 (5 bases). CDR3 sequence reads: CASSIQGGSYEQYF. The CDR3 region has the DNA TGTGCCAGTAGTATCCAGGGTGGATCCTACGAGCAGTACTTC.